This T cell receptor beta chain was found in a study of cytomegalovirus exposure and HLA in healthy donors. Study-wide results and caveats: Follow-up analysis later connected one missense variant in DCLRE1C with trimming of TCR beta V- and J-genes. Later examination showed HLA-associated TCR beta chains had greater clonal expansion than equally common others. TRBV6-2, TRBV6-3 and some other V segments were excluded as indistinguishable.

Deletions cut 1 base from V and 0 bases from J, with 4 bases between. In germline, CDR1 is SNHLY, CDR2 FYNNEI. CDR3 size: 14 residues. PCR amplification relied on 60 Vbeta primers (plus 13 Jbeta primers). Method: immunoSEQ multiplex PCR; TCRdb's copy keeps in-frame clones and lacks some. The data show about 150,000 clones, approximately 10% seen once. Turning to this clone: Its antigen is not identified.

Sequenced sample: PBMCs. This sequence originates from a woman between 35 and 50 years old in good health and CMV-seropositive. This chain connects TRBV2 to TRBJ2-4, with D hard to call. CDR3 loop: CASSEELAKNIQYF. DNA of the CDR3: TGTGCCAGCAGTGAAGAGCTAGCCAAAAACATTCAGTACTTC.